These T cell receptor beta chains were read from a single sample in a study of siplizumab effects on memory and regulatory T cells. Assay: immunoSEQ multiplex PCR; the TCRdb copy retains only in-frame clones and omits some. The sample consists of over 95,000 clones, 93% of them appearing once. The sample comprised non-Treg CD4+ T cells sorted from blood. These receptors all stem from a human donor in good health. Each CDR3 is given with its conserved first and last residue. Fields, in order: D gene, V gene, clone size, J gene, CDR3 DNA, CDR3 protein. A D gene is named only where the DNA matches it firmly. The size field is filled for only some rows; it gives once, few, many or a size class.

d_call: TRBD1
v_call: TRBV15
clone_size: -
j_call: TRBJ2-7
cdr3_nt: TGTGCCACCAGCAGAGATCTGGGACAGGCCTACGAGCAGTACTTC
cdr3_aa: CATSRDLGQAYEQYF

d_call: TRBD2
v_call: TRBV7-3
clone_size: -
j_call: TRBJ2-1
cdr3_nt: TGTGCCAGCAGCAGGACTAGCGGGCTAGGCAATGAGCAGTTCTTC
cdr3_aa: CASSRTSGLGNEQFF

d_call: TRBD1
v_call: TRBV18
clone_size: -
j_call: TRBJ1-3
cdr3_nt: TGTGCCAGCTCACCACCGGGGACAGGCAGCTCTGGAAACACCATATATTTT
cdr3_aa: CASSPPGTGSSGNTIYF

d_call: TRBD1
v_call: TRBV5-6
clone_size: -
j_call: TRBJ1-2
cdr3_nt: TGTGCCAGCAGCTTGGGGACAGGGAATGGCTACACCTTC
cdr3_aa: CASSLGTGNGYTF

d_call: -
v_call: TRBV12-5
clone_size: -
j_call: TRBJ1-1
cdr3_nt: TGTGCTAGTGGGCGGAACACTGAAGCTTTCTTT
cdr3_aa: CASGRNTEAFF

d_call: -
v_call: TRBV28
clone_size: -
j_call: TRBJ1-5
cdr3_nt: TGTGCCAGCAGTACGGGACCCCCTATTACCCCGAATCAGCCCCAGCATTTT
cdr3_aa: CASSTGPPITPNQPQHF

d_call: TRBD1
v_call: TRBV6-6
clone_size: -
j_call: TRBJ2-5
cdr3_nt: TGTGCCAGCATTCGAAGCCGGGACAGGGAAGAGACCCAGTACTTC
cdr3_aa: CASIRSRDREETQYF

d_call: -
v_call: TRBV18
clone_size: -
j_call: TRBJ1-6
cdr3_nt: TGTGCCAGCTCACCCGCAGGAGGGAATTCACCCCTCCACTTT
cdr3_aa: CASSPAGGNSPLHF

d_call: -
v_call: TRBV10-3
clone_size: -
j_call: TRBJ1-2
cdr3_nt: TGTGCCATCAATCCCTTACAGGGATATGGTTATGGCTACACCTTC
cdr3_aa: CAINPLQGYGYGYTF

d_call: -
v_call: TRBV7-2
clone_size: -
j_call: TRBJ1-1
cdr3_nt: TGTGCCAGCAGCGTGACAGCCTTGAACACTGAAGCTTTCTTT
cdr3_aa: CASSVTALNTEAFF

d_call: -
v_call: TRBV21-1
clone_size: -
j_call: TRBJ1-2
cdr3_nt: TGTGCCAGCAGCAAATTACAGAAAGGGGGGGAAAAGGAACGCTACACCTTC
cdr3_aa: CASSKLQKGGEKERYTF

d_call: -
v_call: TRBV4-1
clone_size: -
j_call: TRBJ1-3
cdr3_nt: TGCGCCAGCAGCCAACTCCCAGGCTCTGGAAACACCATATATTTT
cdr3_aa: CASSQLPGSGNTIYF

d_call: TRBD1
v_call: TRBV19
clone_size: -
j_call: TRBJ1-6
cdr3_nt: TGTGCCAGTAGGCCGGGACAGGCGCATGAATCACCCCTCCACTTT
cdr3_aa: CASRPGQAHESPLHF

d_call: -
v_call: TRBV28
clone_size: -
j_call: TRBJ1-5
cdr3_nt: TGTGCCAGCAGTGCTGGAGGCGGCAATCAGCCCCAGCATTTT
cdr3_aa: CASSAGGGNQPQHF

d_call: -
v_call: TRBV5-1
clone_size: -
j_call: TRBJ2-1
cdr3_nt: TGCGCCAGCAGCTTGGCCGGGGGAATTGGCAATGAGCAGTTCTTC
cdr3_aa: CASSLAGGIGNEQFF

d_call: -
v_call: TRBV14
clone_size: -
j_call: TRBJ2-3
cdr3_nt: TGTGCCAGCAGCCAGGACCTCACAGATACGCAGTATTTT
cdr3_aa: CASSQDLTDTQYF

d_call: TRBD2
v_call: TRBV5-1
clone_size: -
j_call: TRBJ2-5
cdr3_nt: TGCGCCAGCAGCTCCGGACTAGCGGGGGTGGAGACCCAGTACTTC
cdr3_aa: CASSSGLAGVETQYF

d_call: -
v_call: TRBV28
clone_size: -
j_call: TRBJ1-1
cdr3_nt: TGTGCCAGCAGTTTAGCACAGGGTGAAGCTTTCTTT
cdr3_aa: CASSLAQGEAFF

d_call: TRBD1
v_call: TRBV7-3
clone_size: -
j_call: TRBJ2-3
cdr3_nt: TGTGCCAGCAGCTCCAGAGACAGGGGCCCCACAGATACGCAGTATTTT
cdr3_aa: CASSSRDRGPTDTQYF

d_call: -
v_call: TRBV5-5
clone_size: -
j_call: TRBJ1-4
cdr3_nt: TGTGCCAGCAGCTTCCGTCAGGGTGAGGAAAAACTGTTTTTT
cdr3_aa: CASSFRQGEEKLFF

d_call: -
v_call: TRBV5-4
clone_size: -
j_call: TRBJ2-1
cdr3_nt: TGTGCCAGCAGCTACTTCCACGGCGCTGGCAGCAATGAGCAGTTCTTC
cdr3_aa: CASSYFHGAGSNEQFF

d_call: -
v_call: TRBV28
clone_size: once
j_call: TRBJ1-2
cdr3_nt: TGTGCCAGCACCCTGGACCTTATCCAGGTCTCCAATTATGGCTACACCTTC
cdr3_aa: CASTLDLIQVSNYGYTF

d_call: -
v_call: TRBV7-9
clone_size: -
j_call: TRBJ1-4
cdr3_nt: TGTGCCAGCAGCTTAGGGGGAAGGGAAAAACTGTTTTTT
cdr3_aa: CASSLGGREKLFF

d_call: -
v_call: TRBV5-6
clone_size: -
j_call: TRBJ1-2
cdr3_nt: TGTGCCAGCAGCCCGCAACATTATGGCTACACCTTC
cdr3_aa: CASSPQHYGYTF

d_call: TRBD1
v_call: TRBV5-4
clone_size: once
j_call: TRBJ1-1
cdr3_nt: TGTGCCAGCAGCGGGGACAGGTGGAGCACTGAAGCTTTCTTT
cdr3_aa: CASSGDRWSTEAFF

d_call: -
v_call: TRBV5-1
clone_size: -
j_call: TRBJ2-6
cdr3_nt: TGCGCCAGCAACAGGCTAAGCTCTGGGGCCAACGTCCTGACTTTC
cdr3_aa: CASNRLSSGANVLTF

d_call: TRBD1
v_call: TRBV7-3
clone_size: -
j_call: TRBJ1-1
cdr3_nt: TGTGCCAGCAGCGACAGGGGTCAGACTGAAGCTTTCTTT
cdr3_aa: CASSDRGQTEAFF

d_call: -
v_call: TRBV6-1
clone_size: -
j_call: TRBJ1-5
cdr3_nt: TGTGCCAGCAGTGTTGGCAGCTTTAGCAATCAGCCCCAGCATTTT
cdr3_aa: CASSVGSFSNQPQHF

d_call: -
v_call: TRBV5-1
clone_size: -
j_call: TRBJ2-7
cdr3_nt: TGCGCCAGCAGGGGAGAACAGGTAGGGGCCTACGAGCAGTACTTC
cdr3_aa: CASRGEQVGAYEQYF

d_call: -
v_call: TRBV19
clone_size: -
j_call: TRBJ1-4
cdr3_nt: TGTGCCAGCACTAGAAACCGGGGGGAAAAACTGTTTTTT
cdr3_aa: CASTRNRGEKLFF

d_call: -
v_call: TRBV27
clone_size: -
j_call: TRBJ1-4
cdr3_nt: TGTGCCAGCAGTTCCTTAACAGGAGGACCTAATGAAAAACTGTTTTTT
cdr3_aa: CASSSLTGGPNEKLFF

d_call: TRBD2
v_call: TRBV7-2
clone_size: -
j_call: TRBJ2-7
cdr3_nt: TGTGCCAGCAGCGATCCTAGCGGGGTGCGCTACGAGCAGTACTTC
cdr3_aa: CASSDPSGVRYEQYF

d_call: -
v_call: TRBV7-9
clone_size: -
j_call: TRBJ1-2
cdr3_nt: TGTGCCAGCAGCTTACTTTATGGCTACACCTTC
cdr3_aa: CASSLLYGYTF

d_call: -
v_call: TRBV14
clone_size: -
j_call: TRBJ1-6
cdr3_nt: TGTGCCAGCAGCCAGGTTTTGAATTCACCCCTCCACTTT
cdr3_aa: CASSQVLNSPLHF

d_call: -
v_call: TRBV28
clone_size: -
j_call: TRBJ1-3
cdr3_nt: TGTGCCAGCACTAACCAGGGTTTATCGTATGGAAACACCATATATTTT
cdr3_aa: CASTNQGLSYGNTIYF

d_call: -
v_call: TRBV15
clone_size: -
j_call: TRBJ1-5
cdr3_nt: TGTGCCACCAGCAGAGATCAAGGTGGCAATCAGCCCCAGCATTTT
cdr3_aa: CATSRDQGGNQPQHF

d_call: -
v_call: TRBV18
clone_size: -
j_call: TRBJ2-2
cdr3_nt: TGTGCCAGCTCACCAGTACAGGGCCGGAACACCGGGGAGCTGTTTTTT
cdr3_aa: CASSPVQGRNTGELFF

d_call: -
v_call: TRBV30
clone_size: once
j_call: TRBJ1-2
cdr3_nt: TGTGCCTGGAGTTTTGGAGAGGCCTATGGCTACACCTTC
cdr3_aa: CAWSFGEAYGYTF

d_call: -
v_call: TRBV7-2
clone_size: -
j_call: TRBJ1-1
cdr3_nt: TGTGCCAGCAGCTTAAATGGAGGGCATGAAGCTTTCTTT
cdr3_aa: CASSLNGGHEAFF

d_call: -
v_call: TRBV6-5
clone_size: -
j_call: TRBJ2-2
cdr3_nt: TGTGCCAGCAGTTCGATTACGGGCACCGGGGAGCTGTTTTTT
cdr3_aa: CASSSITGTGELFF

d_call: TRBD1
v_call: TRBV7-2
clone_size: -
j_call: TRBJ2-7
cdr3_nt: TGTGCCAGCAGCTTGGGGACAGGGCTAGGCGAGCAGTACTTC
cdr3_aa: CASSLGTGLGEQYF

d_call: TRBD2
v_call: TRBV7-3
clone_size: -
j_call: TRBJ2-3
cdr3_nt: TGTGCCAGCAGCCTTCCCCTAGCGGGGGGTGTAGATACGCAGTATTTT
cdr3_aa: CASSLPLAGGVDTQYF

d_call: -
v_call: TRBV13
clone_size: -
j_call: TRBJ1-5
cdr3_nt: TGTGCCAGCGCCCTTGGAGGTAGCAATCAGCCCCAGCATTTT
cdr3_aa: CASALGGSNQPQHF

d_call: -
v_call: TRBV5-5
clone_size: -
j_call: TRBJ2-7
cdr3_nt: TGTGCCAGCAGCCCGACCATTGGATGGGTCAGTACCTACGAGCAGTACTTC
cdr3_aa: CASSPTIGWVSTYEQYF

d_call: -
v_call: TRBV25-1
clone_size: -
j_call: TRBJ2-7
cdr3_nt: TGTGCCAGCAGTGAGGAACGGGGCTACGAGCAGTACTTC
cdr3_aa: CASSEERGYEQYF

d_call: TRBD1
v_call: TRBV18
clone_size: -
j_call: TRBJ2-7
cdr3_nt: TGTGCCAGCTCAGAAACAGGGGTCTCTACCTACGAGCAGTACTTC
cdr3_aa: CASSETGVSTYEQYF

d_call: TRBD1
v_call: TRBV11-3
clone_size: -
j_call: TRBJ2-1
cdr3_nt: TGTGCCAGCAGCCCTGCTCGCGGGACAGGGGGTCCCAATGAGCAGTTCTTC
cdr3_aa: CASSPARGTGGPNEQFF

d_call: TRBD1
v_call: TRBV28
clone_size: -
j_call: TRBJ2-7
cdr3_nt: TGTGCCAGCAGTTTTTCGACAGGGGGCTACGAGCAGTACTTC
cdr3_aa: CASSFSTGGYEQYF

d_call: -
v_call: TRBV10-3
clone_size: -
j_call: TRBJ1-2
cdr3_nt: TGTGCCATCAGTGAGGGGGCCCAGAGACCTGGCTACACCTTC
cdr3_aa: CAISEGAQRPGYTF

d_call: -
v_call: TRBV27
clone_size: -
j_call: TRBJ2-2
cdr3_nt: TGTGCCAGCAGGGAGGGGGCAGCGAACACCGGGGAGCTGTTTTTT
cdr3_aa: CASREGAANTGELFF

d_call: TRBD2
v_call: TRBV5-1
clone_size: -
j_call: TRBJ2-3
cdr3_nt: TGCGCCAGCAGCTTGGCCATGAGCGGGGGGGCCTCAGATACGCAGTATTTT
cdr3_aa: CASSLAMSGGASDTQYF

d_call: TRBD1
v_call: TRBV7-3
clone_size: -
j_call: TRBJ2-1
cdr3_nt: TGTGCCAGCAGCTTAACGGGACAGCCCGAAATCAATGAGCAGTTCTTC
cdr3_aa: CASSLTGQPEINEQFF

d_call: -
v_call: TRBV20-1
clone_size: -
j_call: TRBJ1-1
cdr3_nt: TGCAGTGCTCCCGGGACACCGGCAGCTTTCTTT
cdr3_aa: CSAPGTPAAFF

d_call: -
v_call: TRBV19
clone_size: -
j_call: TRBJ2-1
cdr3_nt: TGTGCCAGTAGGGGGTACAATGAGCAGTTCTTC
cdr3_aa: CASRGYNEQFF